This T cell receptor beta chain derives from a study of cytomegalovirus exposure and HLA in healthy donors. Study-wide results and caveats: A later analysis linked some 17,000 TCR beta sequences to HLA alleles at 0.05 false discovery rate. Presence/absence analyses treated sequencing depth as roughly uniform across donors. Generally TCR sequences proved uncommon, though certain public TCRs appeared in numerous donors.

This CDR3 contains 15 residues. Germline-derived CDR1 and CDR2 are MNHNS and SASEGT. Trimming cost V 2 bases and J 3 bases; bases outside gene matches: 4. This clone was found a few times. Its matching antigen is unknown. Primers: 60 Vbeta forward and 13 Jbeta reverse. Sequencing was performed with immunoSEQ multiplex PCR; in TCRdb, only in-frame clones are kept and a portion is missing. Seen here are over 100,000 clones, 82% observed once, and the top ten hold 8.1%. The sequencing input was PBMCs. The chain recombines TRBV6-1 with TRBJ2-1; TRBD2 aligns across 7 bases. This clonotype originated in a woman in her forties or fifties in good health and CMV-seropositive. The CDR3 DNA follows: TGTGCCAGCAGTGAACTGGCTAGCGGCTACAATGAGCAGTTCTTC. Residues: CASSELASGYNEQFF.